The sequence of this TCR beta chain was determined in a study of cytotoxic CD8 clonotypes in ibrutinib-treated CLL. Study-level results: Clonality, elevated at ibrutinib response, dropped back toward baseline at progression. Clonality measured at baseline exceeded age-matched healthy donors, tracking circulating CD8+ T-cell counts.

The table came from immunoSEQ multiplex PCR; TCRdb's copy has only in-frame clones and leaves some out. This repertoire shows approximately 130,000 clones, under 90% found once; its top ten account for 2.5% to 3.5%. Of note for this clone: Its antigen is unidentified.

The trim removed 4 bases at V and 0 bases at J, leaving 3 bases unmatched. Germline-derived CDR1 and CDR2 are SGHRS and YFSETQ. CDR3 length: 14 amino acids. The material was PBMCs, obtained after 24 months of ibrutinib treatment. The clonotype comes from a human donor with chronic lymphocytic leukemia. This rearrangement joins TRBV5-1 to TRBJ1-2; 7 bases agree with TRBD1. The CDR3 loop reads CASSPQGTNYGYTF. CDR3 DNA sequence: TGCGCCAGCAGCCCACAGGGGACTAACTATGGCTACACCTTC.